Presented here are 9 T cell receptor beta chains from one specimen sequenced in a study of OX40 agonist ivuxolimab in advanced cancers. Library preparation was by the immunoSEQ multiplex PCR assay. The table comes from immuneACCESS by way of TCRdb, which keeps in-frame sequences with V and J called. Part of the clones is missing from these tables; in studies checked, under half for an unresolved V gene and the rest for unknown reasons. Counted in this sample were tens of thousands of clones; 85% to 90% of them appeared once. Together, the top ten hold roughly 3.5% of the sample. The sample consisted of CD4+ or CD8+ T cells sorted from blood, taken in a trial of the OX40 agonist ivuxolimab. The receptors were gathered from an adult with an advanced solid tumor such as melanoma, head and neck, liver or kidney cancer.

The rearrangement uses TRBV7-3 and TRBJ2-3; maybe TRBD2 (6 bases). The CDR3 contains 15 residues. V was trimmed by 3 bases and J by 6 bases, leaving 16 bases between them. Germline values: CDR1 SGHTA, CDR2 FQGTGA. CDR3 nucleotide sequence: TGTGCCAGCAGCTTGAACACGGGGGATTACGATACGCAGTATTTT. It encodes CASSLNTGDYDTQYF.

The chain couples TRBV5-6 to TRBJ1-1; D remains unclear. The ends were cut back, 2 bases at V and 1 base at J, with 12 bases in the middle. This CDR3 has 15 amino acids. Per the germline V gene, CDR1 is SGHDT and CDR2 is YYEEEE. The CDR3 DNA reads as TGTGCCAGCAGCTTAGGGAGAATGGGGAACACTGAAGCTTTCTTT. This codes for CASSLGRMGNTEAFF.

This clone was seen a handful of times. The J gene is TRBJ2-5, the V gene TRBV6-1; tentative D call: TRBD1 (7 bases). Trimming shortened V by 4 bases and J by 9 bases, and 15 bases separated the two germline ends. Germline loops: CDR1 MNHNS, CDR2 SASEGT. The CDR3 runs 13 residues. The CDR3 region has the DNA TGTGCCAGCAGTGTGACAGGGACGGGGGCCCAGTACTTC. This sequence encodes CASSVTGTGAQYF.

CDR3 sequence (DNA): TGTGCCAGTAGTGTAGGACAGGGAACTGTCTATGGCTACACCTTC. Translating gives CASSVGQGTVYGYTF. The chain employs TRBV19 and TRBJ1-2, with 8 bases aligning to TRBD1. Germline-derived CDR1 and CDR2 are LNHDA and SQIVND (reference sequence). This CDR3 has 15 amino acids. V trimming: 5 bases; J trimming: 4 bases; junction bases outside the gene matches: 9. The whole variable domain, remainder taken from reference TRBV19 and TRBJ1-2, is DGGITQSPKYLFRKEGQNVTLSCEQNLNHDAMYWYRQDPGQGLRLIYYSQIVNDFQKGDIAEGYSVSREKKESFPLTVTSAQKNPTAFYLCASSVGQGTVYGYTFGSGTRLTVV.

The chain recombines TRBV18 with TRBJ1-2, with a tentative D call TRBD1 (5 bases). Germline-derived CDR1 and CDR2 are KGHSH and LQKENI. Trimming took off 3 bases at V and 6 bases at J, with 14 bases between the two ends. The CDR3 extends over 14 amino acids. CDR3 DNA sequence: TGTGCCAGCTCACCTCAGGGTATAGGGGATGGCTACACCTTC. It translates to CASSPQGIGDGYTF.

This clone was picked up a small number of times. The J gene is TRBJ1-1, the V gene TRBV7-9; D is ambiguous. CDR3 length: 14 amino acids. Trimming stripped 6 bases from V and 1 base from J, with 12 bases between. Germline-derived CDR1 and CDR2 are SEHNR and FQNEAQ (reference sequence). Written as DNA, the CDR3 is TGTGCCAGCAGGACACCTCCGGGGAACACTGAAGCTTTCTTT. It translates to CASRTPPGNTEAFF.

This chain uses TRBV28 with TRBJ1-5, with TRBD1 identical over 9 bases. The CDR3 has 14 residues. V lost 4 bases to trimming and J lost 7 bases; unmatched junction nucleotides: 5. Germline assignment: CDR1 MDHEN and CDR2 SYDVKM. In DNA, the CDR3 is TGTGCCAGCAGTTCCGGGACAGGGATCCAGCCCCAGCATTTT. Its translation is CASSSGTGIQPQHF.

V gene TRBV5-6 combines with J gene TRBJ2-5; no definite D call. Per the germline V gene, CDR1 is SGHDT and CDR2 is YYEEEE. V was pared by 0 bases and J by 5 bases, with 5 bases between. The CDR3 has 12 residues. In DNA form, the CDR3 reads TGTGCCAGCAGCTTGGCTATCGAGACCCAGTACTTC. Residues: CASSLAIETQYF.

V is TRBV18 and J is TRBJ2-7; D not resolved. Trimming stripped 3 bases from V and 6 bases from J, with 9 bases between. Looked up from germline, CDR1 is KGHSH and CDR2 is LQKENI. CDR3 length equals 12 residues. The CDR3 loop reads CASSPAVGEQYF. CDR3 nucleotides: TGTGCCAGCTCACCGGCCGTCGGCGAGCAGTACTTC.